This TCR beta chain derives from a study of blood T cell repertoires in COVID-19. Study in general: Researchers got acute and convalescent COVID-19 samples from the United States, Italy and Spain. The cDNA or gDNA used as material had been derived from T cells, B-cell-depleted T cells, or PBMCs.

Methods used by the authors: Reference gene primer amplification in the assay estimated nucleated cell counts. Data came from immunoSEQ multiplex PCR; TCRdb stores just in-frame clones and leaves some out. D and trimming come from the DNA, and the V and J calls and clone size come from that table. The sample has about 71,000 clones; less than 95% are singletons. V was pared by 3 bases and J by 5 bases, with 5 bases of the junction left unmatched. Per germline, CDR1 SGHDT and CDR2 YYEEEE. This CDR3 spans 15 amino acids. The receptor was isolated from a woman between 18 and 29 years old with acute or convalescent COVID-19. This chain connects TRBV5-6 to TRBJ2-3; 11 bases are a match to TRBD2. Sample: peripheral blood. The CDR3 loop is CASSSSGLAVDTQYF. In DNA, the CDR3 is TGTGCCAGCAGCTCGTCGGGACTAGCGGTAGATACGCAGTATTTT.